Described below is a single T cell receptor beta chain sequence and its context. The sample belongs to a study of blood T cell repertoires in COVID-19. Study context: Collection of acute and convalescent COVID-19 samples took place in the United States, Italy and Spain. T cells, B-cell-depleted T cells, or PBMCs supplied cDNA or gDNA.

Original processing methods: For nucleated cells, counts were estimated from reference gene primer amplification. The method was immunoSEQ multiplex PCR; TCRdb's version includes in-frame clones alone and lacks a portion of them. D and trimming were read from the DNA, whereas the V and J calls and clone size are those reported in that table. The table has approximately 140,000 clones, 84% seen once. The V and J ends lost 3 bases and 3 bases, in that order; junction bases with no gene match: 8. CDR3 size: 15 residues. Germline V gene sequence: CDR1 SQVTM, CDR2 ANQGSEA. Material for sequencing was peripheral blood. This chain links TRBV29-1 with TRBJ1-2; TRBD1 matches 9 bases. This receptor was identified in a human donor in a cohort sampled during active COVID-19. The CDR3 protein is CSVELQGARDYGYTF. The DNA of the CDR3 is TGCAGCGTTGAGTTACAGGGGGCGCGGGACTATGGCTACACCTTC. Using reference TRBV29-1 and TRBJ1-2 for the parts outside the CDR3, the full variable domain is SAVISQKPSRDICQRGTSLTIQCQVDSQVTMMFWYRQQPGQSLTLIATANQGSEATYESGFVIDKFPISRPNLTFSTLTVSNMSPEDSSIYLCSVELQGARDYGYTFGSGTRLTVV.